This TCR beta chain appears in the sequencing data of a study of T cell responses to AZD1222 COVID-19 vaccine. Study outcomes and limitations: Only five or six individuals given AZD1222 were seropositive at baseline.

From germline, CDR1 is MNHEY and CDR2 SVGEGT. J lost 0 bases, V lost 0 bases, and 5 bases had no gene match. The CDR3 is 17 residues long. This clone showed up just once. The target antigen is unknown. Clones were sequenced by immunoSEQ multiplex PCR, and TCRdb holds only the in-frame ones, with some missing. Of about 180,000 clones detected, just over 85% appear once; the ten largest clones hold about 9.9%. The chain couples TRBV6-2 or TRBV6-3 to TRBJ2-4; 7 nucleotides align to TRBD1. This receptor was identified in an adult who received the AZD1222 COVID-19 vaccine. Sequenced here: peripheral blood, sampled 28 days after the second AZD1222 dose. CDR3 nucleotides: TGTGCCAGCAGTTACTCGACAGGGAACTTAGCCAAAAACATTCAGTACTTC. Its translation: CASSYSTGNLAKNIQYF.